Below, 23 T cell receptor beta chains from the same sample are listed, as sequenced in a study of T cell responses to AZD1222 COVID-19 vaccine. Here immunoSEQ multiplex PCR was the method, and the copy in TCRdb shows in-frame clones only, minus some. The sample has approximately 100,000 clones, less than 95% seen once. This specimen consisted of peripheral blood, obtained 28 days after the second AZD1222 dose. The receptors shown here come from an adult who received the AZD1222 COVID-19 vaccine.

The V call is TRBV11-1, the J call TRBJ2-7; D is unresolved. Per germline, CDR1 SGHAT and CDR2 FQDESV (reference sequence). The CDR3 sequence is 13 residues long. Trimming pared 1 base from V and 9 bases from J, leaving 13 bases between. Here the CDR3 reads CASSLERMTGQYF. CDR3 DNA: TGTGCCAGCAGCTTAGAAAGGATGACGGGGCAGTACTTC. Complete variable domain (other parts from reference TRBV11-1 and TRBJ2-7): EAEVAQSPRYKITEKSQAVAFWCDPISGHATLYWYRQILGQGPELLVQFQDESVVDDSQLPKDRFSAERLKGVDSTLKIQPAELGDSAMYLCASSLERMTGQYFGPGTRLTVT.

The chain employs TRBV27 and TRBJ1-6, with 7 bases aligning to TRBD1. V trimming: 5 bases; J trimming: 9 bases; junction bases outside the gene matches: 10. This CDR3 region has 15 residues. Germline loops: CDR1 MNHEY, CDR2 SMNVEV (reference sequence). The CDR3 is CASSPRQGVLSPLHF. CDR3 nucleotides: TGTGCCAGCAGTCCCCGACAGGGCGTTCTTTCACCCCTCCACTTT.

The chain links TRBV19 to TRBJ2-2; TRBD1 matches 7 bases. With 5 bases clipped from V and 5 bases from J, the junction kept 11 bases outside the gene matches. CDR3 length: 16 residues. Germline CDR1 is LNHDA and CDR2 is SQIVND (reference sequence). CDR3: CASSPPVTTGTGELFF. The CDR3 DNA sequence: TGTGCCAGTAGTCCCCCCGTTACGACAGGGACCGGGGAGCTGTTTTTT.

The chain recombines TRBV5-1 with TRBJ1-1, with D possibly TRBD1 on 5 matching bases. V lost 6 bases and J lost 0, with 15 bases in between. The CDR3 totals 15 residues. In germline, CDR1 is SGHRS, CDR2 YFSETQ. The CDR3 sequence: CASNYDSYMNTEAFF. CDR3 DNA sequence: TGCGCCAGCAATTACGACAGCTACATGAACACTGAAGCTTTCTTT.

The gene calls are TRBV9 and TRBJ2-1, with D maybe TRBD2 (6 bases). The length of the CDR3 is 16 residues. V lost 0 bases and J 4 bases, leaving 14 bases between the germline ends. From germline, CDR1 is SGDLS and CDR2 YYNGEE. The CDR3 sequence: CASSVVAQGLYNEQFF. The CDR3, as DNA: TGTGCCAGCAGCGTAGTGGCTCAGGGACTTTACAATGAGCAGTTCTTC.

This chain uses TRBV4-3 with TRBJ1-1, with TRBD1 identical over 9 bases. Losses at the gene ends were 3 bases for V and 6 bases for J; bases not matched to a gene: 14. Per the germline V gene, CDR1 is LGHNA and CDR2 is YSLEER. The CDR3 has 17 amino acids. CDR3 in amino acids: CASSQEGTGFGFSEAFF. Written as DNA, the CDR3 is TGCGCCAGCAGCCAGGAAGGGACAGGGTTCGGGTTCTCTGAAGCTTTCTTT.

The J gene is TRBJ1-6, the V gene TRBV13; 7 nucleotides line up with TRBD1. Germline V lookup: CDR1 PRHDT, CDR2 FYEKMQ (reference sequence). J lost 7 bases, V lost 4 bases, and 7 bases had no gene match. The CDR3 totals 15 residues. In nucleotides, the CDR3 is TGTGCCAGCAGCTCCAGGGACAGACAGAATTCACCCCTCCACTTT. It codes for CASSSRDRQNSPLHF.

The chain links TRBV10-2 to TRBJ2-7, with 8 bases that match TRBD1. J lost 1 base, V lost 4 bases, and 3 bases had no gene match. CDR3 length: 14 amino acids. Germline loops: CDR1 WSHSY, CDR2 SAAADI. The CDR3 sequence is CASSVGDRSYEQYF. DNA for the CDR3: TGCGCCAGCAGTGTAGGGGACAGGTCCTACGAGCAGTACTTC.

CDR3 bases: TGTGCCAGCCGTCACAGAAAAGTTAGCAATCAGCCCCAGCATTTT. Encoded protein: CASRHRKVSNQPQHF. The rearrangement uses TRBV28 and TRBJ1-5; D uncertain. The ends were cut back, 8 bases at V and 0 bases at J, with 14 bases in the middle. The CDR3 has 15 amino acids. The V gene's germline CDR1 is MDHEN and CDR2 SYDVKM.

This chain connects TRBV11-2 to TRBJ1-1; D might be TRBD1 (6 bases). Trimming took off 5 bases at V and 2 bases at J, with 12 bases between the two ends. The CDR3 has 14 amino acids. Germline V gene data show CDR1 as SGHAT and CDR2 as FQNNGV. In DNA form, the CDR3 reads TGTGCCAGCAGCCTGGCGGGGGCCAACACTGAAGCTTTCTTT. Translated: CASSLAGANTEAFF.

CDR3 bases: TGTGCCAGCTCACGGGGGCTGGCTGAAGCTTTCTTT. Translation: CASSRGLAEAFF. V and J are TRBV18 and TRBJ1-1; tentative D call: TRBD1 (6 bases). The CDR3 extends over 12 amino acids. Germline V gene lookup returns CDR1 KGHSH and CDR2 LQKENI. V was clipped by 4 bases and J by 6 bases, with 9 bases between them.

The chain combines TRBV2 with TRBJ1-1; 7 nucleotides line up with TRBD1. J was trimmed by 5 bases and V by 9 bases; bases with no gene match: 6. Germline CDR1 reads SNHLY; CDR2 reads FYNNEI. The CDR3 totals 12 residues. DNA for the CDR3: TGTGCCAGTGACAGGGTGCGGACTGAAGCTTTCTTT. This translates into CASDRVRTEAFF.

This chain links TRBV3-1 (or the pseudogene TRBV3-2) with TRBJ1-6; weak D call: TRBD1 (5 bases). This CDR3 has 15 residues. Per germline, CDR1 LGHDT and CDR2 YNNKEL (reference sequence). With 0 bases removed from V and 7 bases from J, the gap between germline ends came to 10 bases. The DNA for the CDR3 is TGTGCCAGCAGCCAAGATCTGCAGGGCAATTCACCCCTCCACTTT. Its protein is CASSQDLQGNSPLHF.

V gene TRBV5-4 combines with J gene TRBJ2-7; weak D call: TRBD1 (5 bases). Germline assignment: CDR1 SGHNT and CDR2 YYREEE (reference sequence). The CDR3 is 15 amino acids. The ends were cut back, 0 bases at V and 3 bases at J, with 13 bases in the middle. DNA of the CDR3: TGTGCCAGCAGCTTGGGATCTGGACACATCTACGAGCAGTACTTC. It translates to CASSLGSGHIYEQYF. Variable domain in full (rest from reference TRBV5-4 and TRBJ2-7): ETGVTQSPTHLIKTRGQQVTLRCSSQSGHNTVSWYQQALGQGPQFIFQYYREEENGRGNFPPRFSGLQFPNYSSELNVNALELDDSALYLCASSLGSGHIYEQYFGPGTRLTVT.

The chain recombines TRBV15 with TRBJ2-1; 8 bases map to TRBD1. J was trimmed by 6 bases and V by 3 bases; bases with no gene match: 4. This CDR3 is 14 amino acids long. Germline assignment: CDR1 LNHNV and CDR2 YYDKDF (reference sequence). The CDR3 DNA reads TGTGCCACCAGCAGCTGGACAGGGACCAATGAGCAGTTCTTC. Protein sequence: CATSSWTGTNEQFF.

CDR3 sequence (DNA): TGTGCCAGCAGTGGGGGGACTAGCGGGGGAACCTACGAGCAGTACTTC. Protein product: CASSGGTSGGTYEQYF. This chain uses TRBV6-1 with TRBJ2-7, with TRBD2 identical over 14 bases. The CDR3 extends over 16 amino acids. Germline CDR1 is MNHNS and CDR2 is SASEGT. J was trimmed by 2 bases and V by 4 bases; bases with no gene match: 4.

V usage is TRBV6-5 and J usage is TRBJ2-7, with 11 bases matching TRBD1. This CDR3 contains 12 residues. V gave up 6 bases and J gave up 7 bases; unmatched junction bases: 2. CDR1 MNHEY and CDR2 SVGAGI come from the germline V gene. The CDR3 coding sequence is TGTGCCAGCAGGGGACAGGGGGGGGAGCAGTACTTC. It is translated as CASRGQGGEQYF.

V usage is TRBV7-8 and J usage is TRBJ2-4; D gene unclear. Germline values: CDR1 SGHVS, CDR2 FQNEAQ. The CDR3 consists of 12 residues. Trimming stripped 5 bases from V and 4 bases from J, with 6 bases between. The CDR3 DNA reads TGTGCCAGCAGCCCACAAAAAAACATTCAGTACTTC. Residues: CASSPQKNIQYF.

V and J are TRBV9 and TRBJ1-3, with 9 nucleotides matching TRBD1. Germline lookup yields CDR1 SGDLS and CDR2 YYNGEE. The CDR3 sequence is 16 residues long. The junction had 5 bases not matched to a gene; V was cut back by 2 bases and J by 2 bases. The chain's CDR3 is CASSVTQGATGNTIYF. The CDR3 coding sequence is TGTGCCAGCAGCGTGACACAGGGGGCGACTGGAAACACCATATATTTT.

The chain employs TRBV6-5 and TRBJ1-1; D uncertain. Germline CDR1 MNHEY, CDR2 SVGAGI. The CDR3 has 14 amino acids. Deletions cut 7 bases from V and 2 bases from J, with 14 bases between. The CDR3 coding sequence is TGTGCCAGCAAAAAGACACGGGCAAACACTGAAGCTTTCTTT. It translates to CASKKTRANTEAFF.

The V call is TRBV2, the J call TRBJ1-4; 9 bases align to TRBD1. From germline, CDR1 is SNHLY and CDR2 FYNNEI. J gave up 8 bases and V 7 bases, and 8 bases lay outside the gene matches. The CDR3 extends over 14 amino acids. The CDR3 reads CASTLDRGDEKLFF. The CDR3 coding sequence is TGTGCCAGCACCCTCGACAGGGGGGACGAAAAACTGTTTTTT.

The J gene is TRBJ2-1, the V gene TRBV12-3 or TRBV12-4; D not resolved. CDR3 size: 13 residues. Trimming took off 1 base at V and 7 bases at J, with 8 bases between the two ends. The CDR3 DNA is TGTGCCAGCAGTTTAGATTTGGCTAATGAGCAGTTCTTC. This sequence encodes CASSLDLANEQFF.

The chain links TRBV5-1 to TRBJ1-5, with D tentatively TRBD1 (5 bases). The V end lost 0 bases, the J end lost 0 bases, and 10 bases lay between the germline ends. CDR3 size: 16 residues. Germline V gene sequence: CDR1 SGHRS, CDR2 YFSETQ. In nucleotides, the CDR3 is TGCGCCAGCAGCTTGGAGGGACTCAATAGCAATCAGCCCCAGCATTTT. Translated, it gives CASSLEGLNSNQPQHF.